Each of the 13 T cell receptor beta chains below was sequenced from the same sample in a study of blood T cell repertoires in COVID-19. TCRdb's table, derived via immunoSEQ multiplex PCR, lists solely in-frame clones and lacks some. The profile shows tens of thousands of clones, approximately 90% of them singletons. The source material was peripheral blood. These TCRs come from a human donor with active COVID-19. The donor label of this sample is uncertain.

This clone was seen only once. V and J are TRBV7-6 and TRBJ2-3, with D possibly matching TRBD2 (5 bases). The CDR3 length is 17 residues. The V end lost 3 bases, the J end lost 2 bases, and 18 bases lay between the germline ends. Germline CDR1 reads SGHVS; CDR2 reads FNYEAQ. The CDR3 region has the DNA TGTGCCAGCAGCTTCTCCCCCGGAGGCCACCTCACAGATACGCAGTATTTT. Protein product: CASSFSPGGHLTDTQYF. Combining the CDR3 with reference TRBV7-6 and TRBJ2-3 gives the whole variable domain GAGVSQSPRYKVTKRGQDVALRCDPISGHVSLYWYRQALGQGPEFLTYFNYEAQQDKSGLPNDRFSAERPEGSISTLTIQRTEQRDSAMYRCASSFSPGGHLTDTQYFGPGTRLTVL.

The rearrangement links TRBV7-2 to TRBJ1-5; no clear D. CDR1 and CDR2 from the germline V gene are SGHTA and FQGNSA. The CDR3 is 15 amino acids. Trimming took off 1 base at V and 0 bases at J, with 7 bases between the two ends. CDR3 region: CASSLGADSNQPQHF. The CDR3, as DNA: TGTGCCAGCAGCTTAGGGGCAGATAGCAATCAGCCCCAGCATTTT.

The rearrangement joins TRBV7-9 to TRBJ1-1; D unresolved. Trimming removed 1 base at V and 3 bases at J, with 9 bases between. The germline CDR1 and CDR2 sequences are SEHNR and FQNEAQ (reference sequence). The CDR3 runs 14 residues. The CDR3 is CASSLVTVDTEAFF. The CDR3, as DNA: TGTGCCAGCAGCTTAGTCACGGTGGACACTGAAGCTTTCTTT.

This clone was counted a few times. This chain uses TRBV4-1 with TRBJ2-3; 9 nucleotides line up with TRBD2. Germline V gene sequence: CDR1 MGHRA, CDR2 YSYEKL. This CDR3 has 16 residues. V shed 0 bases and J 2 bases; nucleotides not matched to a gene: 3. CDR3 protein: CASSQDLAGFTDTQYF. As DNA, the CDR3 is TGCGCCAGCAGCCAAGATCTAGCGGGGTTCACAGATACGCAGTATTTT.

The J gene is TRBJ2-5, the V gene TRBV24-1; D possibly corresponds to TRBD1 (6 bases). V was pared by 9 bases and J by 5 bases, with 18 bases between. The CDR3 has 14 amino acids. The germline V gene has CDR1 KGHDR and CDR2 SFDVKD. The DNA of the CDR3 is TGTGCCACCTCACTGGGGGCCGGCGGGGAGACCCAGTACTTC. Translating it yields CATSLGAGGETQYF.

The chain combines TRBV6-1 with TRBJ2-5; no definite D call. The CDR3 is made up of 13 amino acids. Germline V gene lookup returns CDR1 MNHNS and CDR2 SASEGT. Trimming removed 1 base from V and 5 bases from J, with 8 bases in between. CDR3 DNA sequence: TGTGCCAGCAGTGAAGTGAGCCACGAGACCCAGTACTTC. It codes for CASSEVSHETQYF.

The V gene is TRBV19, the J gene TRBJ2-1, with D perhaps matching TRBD1 (7 bases). Germline CDR1 reads LNHDA; CDR2 reads SQIVND (reference sequence). The V and J ends lost 6 bases and 6 bases respectively, with 12 bases between them. The CDR3 has 13 amino acids. The CDR3 DNA reads as TGTGCCAGTAGCAGACAGGGAGGCAATGAGCAGTTCTTC. It is translated as CASSRQGGNEQFF.

V and J are TRBV6-1 and TRBJ2-7, with 9 bases that match TRBD2. This CDR3 contains 15 residues. CDR1 and CDR2 from the germline V gene are MNHNS and SASEGT. The ends lost 0 bases at V and 0 bases at J; junction bases unmatched: 0. Here the CDR3 reads CASSEASGSSYEQYF. The DNA of the CDR3 is TGTGCCAGCAGTGAAGCTAGCGGGAGCTCCTACGAGCAGTACTTC.

For the CDR3, the DNA is TGTGCCAGCAGCTCTTTGGGTGCCGTCCTAGGTGGACAAGAGACCCAGTACTTC. It specifies CASSSLGAVLGGQETQYF. This chain uses TRBV5-4 with TRBJ2-5; no clear D. The CDR3 runs 18 residues. With 3 bases removed from V and 2 bases from J, the gap between germline ends came to 23 bases. Germline CDR1 is SGHNT and CDR2 is YYREEE (reference sequence). Drawing the rest from reference TRBV5-4 and TRBJ2-5, the complete variable domain is ETGVTQSPTHLIKTRGQQVTLRCSSQSGHNTVSWYQQALGQGPQFIFQYYREEENGRGNFPPRFSGLQFPNYSSELNVNALELDDSALYLCASSSLGAVLGGQETQYFGPGTRLLVL.

This clone came up once. This chain uses TRBV28 with TRBJ2-3, with D maybe TRBD2 (6 bases). Germline lookup yields CDR1 MDHEN and CDR2 SYDVKM. V lost 8 bases, J lost 2 bases, and 20 bases lay in between. CDR3 size: 16 residues. CDR3: CASLAPGLPDTDTQYF. In DNA, the CDR3 is TGTGCCAGCCTGGCCCCAGGACTACCCGACACAGATACGCAGTATTTT.

The rearrangement uses TRBV29-1 and TRBJ1-2; TRBD1 agrees at 7 bases. Germline lookup yields CDR1 SQVTM and CDR2 ANQGSEA. CDR3 length: 12 amino acids. CDR3: CRGEQGRSGYTF. CDR3 bases: TGCAGGGGTGAACAGGGGAGATCGGGCTACACCTTC.

This clone was seen a single time. The chain employs TRBV7-9 and TRBJ1-1, with D possibly matching TRBD1 (5 bases). The CDR3 sequence is 16 residues long. Germline-derived CDR1 and CDR2 are SEHNR and FQNEAQ (reference sequence). V was cut by 1 base and J by 1 base, with 13 bases left in between. The CDR3 region has the DNA TGTGCCAGCAGCTTAGTAGGGGTGGGGCGGAACACTGAAGCTTTCTTT. It codes for CASSLVGVGRNTEAFF.

The chain couples TRBV5-4 to TRBJ1-4, with 7 bases lining up with TRBD1. Germline V CDR1 and CDR2: SGHNT, YYREEE (reference sequence). This CDR3 contains 13 residues. J was trimmed by 8 bases and V by 5 bases; bases with no gene match: 6. The chain's CDR3 is CASRTGSDEKLFF. CDR3 DNA sequence: TGTGCCAGCAGGACAGGGAGCGACGAAAAACTGTTTTTT.